This is a list of T cell receptor beta chains from one sample in a study of naive and memory T cell subsets. TCRdb fed the UMI-ligation and nested PCR reads into MiXCR, producing one record per CDR3 protein. The sample carries around 18,000 distinct CDR3 sequences, roughly 9.8% recorded once. The sequences come from skin, collected from a tuberculin skin test site. The source is an adult in good health. Both conserved end residues are trimmed from each CDR3. For some rows the clone size is stated as once, few or many, or as a class when expanded; others skip it.

ASSPWTGSEQY | TRBV12-3/TRBV12-4 | many
ASSVGDPALAF | TRBV9 | many
ASSQGTDRGRRAF | TRBV3-1 | many
ASSLHFAGTSSTDTQY | TRBV11-1 | many
ASSLRGAGNEKLF | TRBV27 | NA
ASSQEWQGSSPLH | TRBV4-3 | many
ASSVTSGQLYEQY | TRBV9 | NA
ATKRLAGVSGELF | TRBV5-1 | many
ASSLEHGYEQY | TRBV5-1 | many
ASSQGRKTNEQF | TRBV3-1 | few
ASSLVGDEQY | TRBV5-6 | few
ATSAVSGSMALQEEQF | TRBV15 | NA
ASSEGADTGELF | TRBV6-1 | many
ASSPQSFYGYT | TRBV12-3/TRBV12-4 | many
ASSPGLLYNQPQH | TRBV28 | NA
ASSEGGGSYEQY | TRBV5-1 | many
ASSYAPGALNTEAF | TRBV6-6 | many
AISESLALGTYEQY | TRBV10-3 | few
AIRGQDGNTIY | TRBV10-3 | NA
ASSLVSNQPQH | TRBV7-9 | few
ASSLLTSGIGADTQY | TRBV12-3/TRBV12-4 | few
ASSQGIGLDQQY | TRBV18 | few
SVESRVGEQY | TRBV29-1 | many
ASSLDGPSGANVLT | TRBV5-1 | NA
ASSPEPGASGELF | TRBV7-2 | many
ASSLATTNNEQF | TRBV7-9 | few
AWSDGSTDTQY | TRBV30 | many
ASSAYQTSAISYEQY | TRBV7-8 | many
ASSFGILRGETEAF | TRBV27 | many
ASSSQDRRGEQF | TRBV27 | medium-sized
SARGARGLANTEAF | TRBV20-1 | many
ASSADSGGTFYNEQF | TRBV7-7 | NA
ASSSSHTGELF | TRBV5-1 | many
SARQPCTDTQY | TRBV20-1 | few
ASSLAVGTYEQY | TRBV7-8 | NA
ASSVWDRAYEQY | TRBV9 | many
ASSPGRTGVQPQH | TRBV18 | many
ASTTPGQNSPLH | TRBV5-6 | many
SVSFLNEKLF | TRBV29-1 | few
ASSLRGTYEQY | TRBV7-9 | few